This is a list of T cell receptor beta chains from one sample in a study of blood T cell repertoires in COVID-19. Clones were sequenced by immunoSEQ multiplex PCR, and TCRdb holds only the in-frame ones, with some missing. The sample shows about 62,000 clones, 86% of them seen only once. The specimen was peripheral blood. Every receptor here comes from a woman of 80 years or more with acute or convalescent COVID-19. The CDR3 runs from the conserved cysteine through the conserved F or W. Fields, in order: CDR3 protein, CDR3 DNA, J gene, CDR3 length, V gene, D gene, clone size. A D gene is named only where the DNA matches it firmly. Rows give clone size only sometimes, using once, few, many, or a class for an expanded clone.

CDR3 protein: CASSPTRETQYF
CDR3 DNA: TGTGCCAGCTCACCAACGAGAGAGACCCAGTACTTC
J gene: TRBJ2-5
CDR3 length: 12
V gene: TRBV18
D gene: -
clone size: -

CDR3 protein: CASSPSEGGGNQPQHF
CDR3 DNA: TGTGCCAGCTCCCCCTCGGAGGGCGGGGGAAATCAGCCCCAGCATTTT
J gene: TRBJ1-5
CDR3 length: 16
V gene: TRBV18
D gene: -
clone size: -

CDR3 protein: CASSFMESPLHF
CDR3 DNA: TGTGCCAGCAGTTTTATGGAGTCACCCCTCCACTTT
J gene: TRBJ1-6
CDR3 length: 12
V gene: TRBV12-3/TRBV12-4
D gene: -
clone size: -

CDR3 protein: CAWSQDRGVYSNQPQHF
CDR3 DNA: TGTGCCTGGAGTCAGGACAGGGGAGTCTATAGCAATCAGCCCCAGCATTTT
J gene: TRBJ1-5
CDR3 length: 17
V gene: TRBV30
D gene: TRBD1
clone size: -

CDR3 protein: CASSFTGGGEQFF
CDR3 DNA: TGTGCCAGCAGCTTCACAGGGGGCGGTGAGCAGTTCTTC
J gene: TRBJ2-1
CDR3 length: 13
V gene: TRBV7-3
D gene: TRBD1
clone size: few

CDR3 protein: CASRTQETQYF
CDR3 DNA: TGTGCCAGCAGAACACAAGAGACCCAGTACTTC
J gene: TRBJ2-5
CDR3 length: 11
V gene: TRBV7-6
D gene: -
clone size: -

CDR3 protein: CASSLIGRGGANYGYTF
CDR3 DNA: TGTGCCAGCAGCTTAATAGGAAGGGGGGGAGCTAACTATGGCTACACCTTC
J gene: TRBJ1-2
CDR3 length: 17
V gene: TRBV7-2
D gene: -
clone size: -

CDR3 protein: CASSYGVLTGNEQFF
CDR3 DNA: TGTGCCAGCAGCTACGGAGTACTTACCGGGAATGAGCAGTTCTTC
J gene: TRBJ2-1
CDR3 length: 15
V gene: TRBV9
D gene: -
clone size: -

CDR3 protein: CASSLGLAGPRDTQYF
CDR3 DNA: TGTGCCAGCAGCTTAGGACTAGCGGGGCCGAGGGATACGCAGTATTTT
J gene: TRBJ2-3
CDR3 length: 16
V gene: TRBV7-3
D gene: TRBD2
clone size: -

CDR3 protein: CASSFDTTGNKETQYF
CDR3 DNA: TGCGCCAGCAGCTTCGACACGACAGGGAATAAAGAGACCCAGTACTTC
J gene: TRBJ2-5
CDR3 length: 16
V gene: TRBV5-1
D gene: TRBD1
clone size: -

CDR3 protein: CASSLESSGETQYF
CDR3 DNA: TGTGCCAGCAGCTTAGAATCTAGCGGGGAGACCCAGTACTTC
J gene: TRBJ2-5
CDR3 length: 14
V gene: TRBV7-3
D gene: TRBD2
clone size: -

CDR3 protein: CASSQDGLAGVTGELFF
CDR3 DNA: TGCGCCAGCAGCCAGGACGGACTAGCGGGAGTCACCGGGGAGCTGTTTTTT
J gene: TRBJ2-2
CDR3 length: 17
V gene: TRBV4-1
D gene: TRBD2
clone size: -

CDR3 protein: CASSPDRVSEQYF
CDR3 DNA: TGTGCCAGCAGCCCCGACAGGGTGAGCGAGCAGTACTTC
J gene: TRBJ2-7
CDR3 length: 13
V gene: TRBV27
D gene: TRBD1
clone size: -

CDR3 protein: CASSQGTGGNQPQHF
CDR3 DNA: TGTGCCAGCAGCCAGGGGACAGGGGGAAATCAGCCCCAGCATTTT
J gene: TRBJ1-5
CDR3 length: 15
V gene: TRBV6-1
D gene: TRBD1
clone size: once

CDR3 protein: CASSSGTSIYEQYF
CDR3 DNA: TGTGCCAGCAGCTCCGGGACTAGCATCTACGAGCAGTACTTC
J gene: TRBJ2-7
CDR3 length: 14
V gene: TRBV5-8
D gene: TRBD2
clone size: -

CDR3 protein: CASRWGDYGYTF
CDR3 DNA: TGTGCCAGCCGATGGGGGGACTATGGCTACACCTTC
J gene: TRBJ1-2
CDR3 length: 12
V gene: TRBV6-5
D gene: -
clone size: -

CDR3 protein: CASSQIPGQAQSGANVLTF
CDR3 DNA: TGTGCCAGCAGCCAAATTCCGGGACAGGCGCAATCTGGGGCCAACGTCCTGACTTTC
J gene: TRBJ2-6
CDR3 length: 19
V gene: TRBV7-9
D gene: TRBD1
clone size: -

CDR3 protein: CASSQATTGTGGYTF
CDR3 DNA: TGTGCCAGCAGCCAAGCCACTACAGGGACGGGTGGCTACACCTTC
J gene: TRBJ1-2
CDR3 length: 15
V gene: TRBV4-2
D gene: -
clone size: -

CDR3 protein: CASSPEGWGSTDTQYF
CDR3 DNA: TGCGCCAGCAGCCCGGAGGGGTGGGGAAGCACAGATACGCAGTATTTT
J gene: TRBJ2-3
CDR3 length: 16
V gene: TRBV5-1
D gene: -
clone size: -

CDR3 protein: CASQRQGLQETQYF
CDR3 DNA: TGTGCCAGTCAAAGACAAGGCCTCCAAGAGACCCAGTACTTC
J gene: TRBJ2-5
CDR3 length: 14
V gene: TRBV19
D gene: -
clone size: -

CDR3 protein: CAISGDRNYGYTF
CDR3 DNA: TGTGCCATCAGTGGGGACAGAAACTATGGCTACACCTTC
J gene: TRBJ1-2
CDR3 length: 13
V gene: TRBV10-3
D gene: TRBD1
clone size: -

CDR3 protein: CASSAREIGEQYF
CDR3 DNA: TGTGCCAGCAGTGCCAGGGAAATCGGCGAGCAGTACTTC
J gene: TRBJ2-7
CDR3 length: 13
V gene: TRBV12-3/TRBV12-4
D gene: -
clone size: -

CDR3 protein: CASSKYPGTGVYNEQFF
CDR3 DNA: TGTGCCAGTAGTAAGTACCCCGGGACAGGGGTCTACAATGAGCAGTTCTTC
J gene: TRBJ2-1
CDR3 length: 17
V gene: TRBV19
D gene: TRBD1
clone size: -

CDR3 protein: CASSPGTGNTGELFF
CDR3 DNA: TGTGCCAGCAGCCCCGGGACAGGAAACACCGGGGAGCTGTTTTTT
J gene: TRBJ2-2
CDR3 length: 15
V gene: TRBV11-3
D gene: TRBD1
clone size: -

CDR3 protein: CASSLPPGQGASEQYF
CDR3 DNA: TGTGCCAGCAGTTTACCCCCGGGACAGGGGGCAAGCGAGCAGTACTTC
J gene: TRBJ2-7
CDR3 length: 16
V gene: TRBV6-6
D gene: TRBD1
clone size: -

CDR3 protein: CASRTGQENQPQHF
CDR3 DNA: TGTGCCAGCAGGACGGGACAGGAAAATCAGCCCCAGCATTTT
J gene: TRBJ1-5
CDR3 length: 14
V gene: TRBV28
D gene: TRBD1
clone size: -

CDR3 protein: CASSPRGSTDTQYF
CDR3 DNA: TGTGCCAGCAGCCCACGGGGGAGCACAGATACGCAGTATTTT
J gene: TRBJ2-3
CDR3 length: 14
V gene: TRBV11-3
D gene: -
clone size: -

CDR3 protein: CASTLRPGSYEQYF
CDR3 DNA: TGTGCCAGTACCCTGCGGCCAGGGTCCTACGAGCAGTACTTC
J gene: TRBJ2-7
CDR3 length: 14
V gene: TRBV19
D gene: -
clone size: -

CDR3 protein: CSVGEGSESYGYTF
CDR3 DNA: TGCAGCGTTGGAGAGGGCTCAGAATCCTATGGCTACACCTTC
J gene: TRBJ1-2
CDR3 length: 14
V gene: TRBV29-1
D gene: -
clone size: -

CDR3 protein: CASSFSMNTEAFF
CDR3 DNA: TGCGCCAGCAGCTTCAGTATGAACACTGAAGCTTTCTTT
J gene: TRBJ1-1
CDR3 length: 13
V gene: TRBV5-1
D gene: -
clone size: -

CDR3 protein: CASSNQGGLGGYYEQYF
CDR3 DNA: TGTGCCAGTAGTAACCAAGGGGGCCTCGGGGGATACTACGAGCAGTACTTC
J gene: TRBJ2-7
CDR3 length: 17
V gene: TRBV19
D gene: -
clone size: -

CDR3 protein: CATTDSSSYNEQFF
CDR3 DNA: TGTGCCACCACAGACAGCAGCTCCTACAATGAGCAGTTCTTC
J gene: TRBJ2-1
CDR3 length: 14
V gene: TRBV24-1
D gene: -
clone size: -

CDR3 protein: CASSKGQLNTGELFF
CDR3 DNA: TGTGCCAGTAGTAAGGGACAGCTGAACACCGGGGAGCTGTTTTTT
J gene: TRBJ2-2
CDR3 length: 15
V gene: TRBV19
D gene: TRBD1
clone size: once

CDR3 protein: CAWSVQVKNEQFF
CDR3 DNA: TGTGCCTGGAGTGTCCAGGTCAAAAATGAGCAGTTCTTC
J gene: TRBJ2-1
CDR3 length: 13
V gene: TRBV30
D gene: -
clone size: -

CDR3 protein: CASSKFWDRFDEQYF
CDR3 DNA: TGTGCCAGCAGCAAATTTTGGGACAGGTTCGACGAGCAGTACTTC
J gene: TRBJ2-7
CDR3 length: 15
V gene: TRBV21-1
D gene: -
clone size: -